The 12 T cell receptor beta chains listed next were all sequenced from one sample in a study of identical twins (dated by TCRdb to 2016 to 2017). Receptors were amplified or captured by 5' RACE. The instrument was an Illumina HiSeq 2000. TCRdb passed the public sequencing reads through fastp at Q25 and MiXCR, retaining productive beta sequences. Rows with one shared CDR3 protein collapse into an entry with the most common genes and DNA. The sample records about 340,000 distinct CDR3 sequences, 9% of which are singletons. Roughly 9% of the sample goes to the ten largest clones. The sample comprised naive T cells sorted from blood. Interpreted using the paper, the cell subset or site label stands for: cells isolated with a human naive T-cell isolation kit. Every receptor here comes from a woman aged 50 to 60 in good health.

This clonotype was seen a handful of times. This chain uses TRBV5-1 with TRBJ2-3; D gene unclear. Deletions cut 4 bases from V and 4 bases from J, with 13 bases between. There are 14 residues in the CDR3. CDR1 SGHRS and CDR2 YFSETQ come from the germline V gene. CDR3 sequence reads: CASSPGGSSDTQYF. The CDR3, as DNA: TGCGCCAGCAGCCCCGGCGGTTCTTCAGATACGCAGTATTTT.

This clonotype was seen many times. This chain joins TRBV5-1 and TRBJ2-5; TRBD1 is a possible D gene (6 bases). CDR1 is SGHRS, CDR2 YFSETQ, per germline. Between the trimmed V and J ends, which lost 0 bases and 3 bases, there was a span of 9 bases. The CDR3 runs 14 residues. DNA of the CDR3: TGCGCCAGCAGCTTGGCTCCAGGGGAAGAGACCCAGTACTTC. Amino acids: CASSLAPGEETQYF.

This rearrangement joins TRBV3-1 to TRBJ2-7, with D perhaps matching TRBD1 (5 bases). V was clipped by 4 bases and J by 3 bases, with 10 bases between them. Germline loops: CDR1 LGHDT, CDR2 YNNKEL (reference sequence). The CDR3 covers 13 residues. CDR3 region: CASSLGHVYEQYF. CDR3 sequence (DNA): TGTGCCAGCAGCCTCGGACACGTCTACGAGCAGTACTTC.

V usage is TRBV23-1 and J usage is TRBJ2-3; TRBD1 matches 8 bases. TRBV23-1 is reported as an ORF; its role is uncertain. The CDR3 has 21 residues. V was pared by 0 bases and J by 5 bases, with 22 bases of the junction left unmatched. The CDR3 DNA reads TGCGCCAGCAGTCAATCGCGCAACCCATATTCCATTTACGACAGGGGAGATACGCAGTATTTT. It yields the protein CASSQSRNPYSIYDRGDTQYF.

A remark on this clonotype: A much larger clone sits a single nucleotide away, making a read error possible. The V gene is TRBV4-1, the J gene TRBJ2-1; D ambiguous. The CDR3 contains 14 residues. Per the germline V gene, CDR1 is MGHRA and CDR2 is YSYEKL. Trimming removed 1 base from V and 2 bases from J, with 6 bases in between. The CDR3 region has the DNA TGCGCCAGCAGCCAAGTCTCGGCCTACAATGAGCAGTTCTTC. This gives the protein CASSQVSAYNEQFF.

This chain uses TRBV11-2 with TRBJ2-3; no definite D call. CDR3 length: 15 amino acids. V gave up 5 bases and J gave up 4 bases, with 16 bases separating them. Germline assignment: CDR1 SGHAT and CDR2 FQNNGV. This CDR3 is CASSPQPKGPDTQYF. Here the CDR3 DNA reads TGTGCCAGCAGCCCTCAACCGAAGGGTCCAGATACGCAGTATTTT.

The table lists this clonotype with many counts. The chain links TRBV10-3 to TRBJ1-1, with D possibly TRBD1 on 6 matching bases. Trimming removed 4 bases at V and 3 bases at J, with 12 bases between. Germline CDR1 reads ENHRY; CDR2 reads SYGVKD. The CDR3 spans 14 residues. As DNA, the CDR3 is TGTGCCATCAGTGTGGGGGGCTTGGACACTGAAGCTTTCTTT. Translated: CAISVGGLDTEAFF.

This clonotype was observed at least ten times. CDR3 sequence (DNA): TGTGCCAGCAGATCCATCAGGGGGCCCTCCAATCAGCCCCAGCATTTT. The encoded protein is CASRSIRGPSNQPQHF. The chain has TRBV6-2 or TRBV6-3 and TRBJ1-5; 8 bases agree with TRBD1. CDR1 MNHEY and CDR2 SVGEGT come from the germline V gene. This CDR3 comprises 16 residues. Trimming cost V 6 bases and J 3 bases; bases outside gene matches: 10.

The sample holds a few counts of this clonotype. CDR3 residues: CSVSSTTVSYGYTF. CDR3 nucleotides: TGCAGCGTTTCTTCCACAACTGTGAGCTATGGCTACACCTTC. This chain uses TRBV29-1 with TRBJ1-2, with D unresolved. Germline CDR1 reads SQVTM; CDR2 reads ANQGSEA. Trimming removed 5 bases at V and 4 bases at J, with 17 bases between. The CDR3 has 14 residues.

There are many counts of this clonotype. This rearrangement joins TRBV6-5 to TRBJ2-4; either TRBD1 or TRBD2 may fit D (5 bases each). V dropped 2 bases and J dropped 6 bases, with 14 bases sitting between them. The germline V gene has CDR1 MNHEY and CDR2 SVGAGI. The CDR3 runs to 15 residues. CDR3 in amino acids: CASSYGGARGNIQYF. CDR3 nucleotide sequence: TGTGCCAGCAGTTACGGGGGAGCGAGGGGAAACATTCAGTACTTC.

This clonotype was counted a few times. The chain recombines TRBV12-5 with TRBJ2-7; 13 positions agree with TRBD2. The CDR3 is 17 amino acids. Losses at the gene ends were 4 bases for V and 2 bases for J; bases not matched to a gene: 8. Germline loops: CDR1 LGHNT, CDR2 FRNRAP. The CDR3 DNA follows: TGTGCTAGTGGTTACAGCTCCGGGACTAGCGGGACCTACGAGCAGTACTTC. Its protein product is CASGYSSGTSGTYEQYF.

This clonotype was seen ten or more times. The chain carries TRBV6-2 or TRBV6-3 and TRBJ2-7; D is unresolved. Trimming cost V 6 bases and J 4 bases, with 7 bases left between them. CDR3 length equals 11 residues. Germline values: CDR1 MNHEY, CDR2 SVGEGT. CDR3 in DNA: TGTGCCAGCAGCGACCGGTACGAGCAGTACTTC. Protein sequence: CASSDRYEQYF.